The 32 T cell receptor beta chains given below trace back to one sample, sequenced in a study of T cells in women clearing cervical HPV infection. TCRdb keeps only in-frame clones here, not all; method: immunoSEQ multiplex PCR. The table lists more than 30,000 clones. The sequenced material came from blood buffy coat. Source of these receptors: a woman between 18 and 70 years old with a cervical HPV16 infection that either progressed to CIN3+ or cleared (not recorded which).

In the case of this clone: The DNA ends 3 residues before the CDR3 does, and the rest of the CDR3 is filled in from the germline J gene. The gene calls are TRBV5-1 and TRBJ2-7; TRBD1 matches at 8 bases. Germline loops: CDR1 SGHRS, CDR2 YFSETQ. The J segment lost 4 bases and the V segment lost 0 bases, leaving 3 bases of the junction unmatched. CDR3 length equals 14 residues. Here the CDR3 reads CASSLGTGIYEQYF. Partial CDR3 DNA: TGCGCCAGCAGCTTGGGGACAGGGATTTACGAG.

As concerns this clone: Coverage ceases 3 residues before the CDR3 finishes, and the germline J gene fills in the end. The J gene is TRBJ2-3, the V gene TRBV30; perhaps TRBD2 as D (6 bases). CDR1 and CDR2 from the germline V gene are GTSNPN and SVGIG (reference sequence). This CDR3 comprises 13 residues. The part of the CDR3 DNA that was read is TGTGCCGGGGGGTTGCAGGGTGGTCAGCCG. This gives the protein CAGGLQGGQP. The full CDR3 protein reads CAGGLQGGQPQYF.

Note on this clone: The read terminates 3 residues ahead of where the CDR3 ends, so the germline J gene completes it. The chain carries TRBV18 and TRBJ2-2, with D perhaps matching TRBD1 or TRBD2 (5 bases each). The CDR3 covers 14 residues. Germline V gives CDR1 KGHSH, CDR2 LQKENI. V lost 6 bases to trimming and J lost 3 bases, with 11 bases between them. The part of the CDR3 DNA that was read is TGTGCCAGCTCGAGGGGAAGGGACACCGGGGAG. This translates into CASSRGRDTGE. In full, the CDR3 is CASSRGRDTGELFF.

As concerns this clone: With the read ending 3 residues before the CDR3 end, the germline J gene is used to fill in that end. The chain recombines TRBV18 with TRBJ2-1; D is ambiguous. Germline V gives CDR1 KGHSH, CDR2 LQKENI. The CDR3 sequence is 15 residues long. V was pared by 3 bases and J by 0 bases, with 9 bases between. This chain's CDR3 is CASSPSQFSYNEQFF. The sequenced part of the CDR3 DNA is TGTGCCAGCTCACCTTCCCAGTTCTCCTACAATGAG.

For this clone: The CDR3 extends 3 residues past the end of the read, so its final part is completed from the germline J gene. The chain uses TRBV5-4 and TRBJ1-2; 7 nucleotides agree with TRBD1. V lost 4 bases, J lost 4 bases, and 7 bases stayed unmatched. Germline V gene lookup returns CDR1 SGHNT and CDR2 YYREEE (reference sequence). The CDR3 length is 14 residues. CDR3 DNA, as far as it was read: TGTGCCAGCAGCGGGCGGGACAGCTCCTATGGC. Protein: CASSGRDSSYG. The CDR3 in full is CASSGRDSSYGYTF.

Worth noting for this clone: The read is 3 residues too short to cover the CDR3 end, so that end is filled in from the germline J gene. The V and J genes are TRBV5-1 and TRBJ2-1; TRBD1 aligns across 10 bases. Unmatched junction bases numbered 11, after V lost 4 bases and J lost 7 bases. From germline, CDR1 is SGHRS and CDR2 YFSETQ. There are 16 residues in the CDR3. This CDR3 is CASSPISGQGRNEQFF. The sequenced part of the CDR3 DNA is TGCGCCAGCAGCCCGATTTCGGGACAGGGGAGGAATGAG.

A remark on this clone: Read data end 3 residues before the CDR3 end; the end is taken from the germline J gene. The gene calls are TRBV7-2 and TRBJ2-5, with TRBD2 matching over 7 bases. CDR1 and CDR2 (germline): SGHTA, FQGNSA. With 0 bases clipped from V and 5 bases from J, the junction kept 9 bases outside the gene matches. The CDR3 is made up of 16 amino acids. The chain's CDR3 is CASSLALAGVGETQYF. CDR3 bases read: TGTGCCAGCAGCTTAGCGCTTGCGGGGGTGGGGGAGACC.

As for this clone: From the germline J gene comes the end of the CDR3, since the read stops 3 residues before it. This rearrangement joins TRBV20-1 to TRBJ1-6, with a weak D call TRBD1 (6 bases). The CDR3 runs to 16 residues. V was shortened by 0 bases and J by 8 bases, with 17 bases between the two germline ends. Germline-derived CDR1 and CDR2 are DFQATT and SNEGSKA (reference sequence). CDR3: CSARDKGDRLYSPLHF. CDR3 DNA, as far as it was read: TGCAGTGCTAGAGATAAGGGCGACAGGCTCTATTCACCC.

As to this clone: Read sequence stops 3 residues before the CDR3 end, and the germline J gene provides the missing end. The V call is TRBV7-9, the J call TRBJ2-3, with TRBD1 matching 7 bases. Germline CDR1 is SEHNR and CDR2 is FQNEAQ (reference sequence). The CDR3 spans 13 residues. The ends lost 5 bases at V and 6 bases at J; junction bases unmatched: 5. CDR3 protein: CASSPRGPDTQYF. The part of the CDR3 DNA that was read is TGTGCCAGCAGCCCAAGGGGGCCCGATACG.

To note about this clone: Coverage ceases 3 residues before the CDR3 finishes, and the germline J gene fills in the end. The chain joins TRBV19 to TRBJ1-2; D is uncertain. V was pared by 1 base and J by 2 bases, with 8 bases between. The CDR3 is 14 amino acids. The germline CDR1 and CDR2 sequences are LNHDA and SQIVND (reference sequence). This chain's CDR3 is CASSIGTDNYGYTF. CDR3 bases read: TGTGCCAGTAGTATAGGCACAGACAACTATGGC.

This CDR3 reads CSASSGTVDSPLHF. The covered CDR3 bases are TGCAGTGCTAGTTCCGGGACAGTCGATTCACCC. This chain connects TRBV20-1 to TRBJ1-6; TRBD1 matches at 7 bases. The observed sequence ends 3 residues before the CDR3 terminus, with the missing tail filled in from the germline J gene. There are 14 residues in the CDR3. Germline-derived CDR1 and CDR2 are DFQATT and SNEGSKA (reference sequence). V was pared by 3 bases and J by 8 bases, with 7 bases of the junction left unmatched.

Points on this clone: The sequence runs out 3 residues before the end of the CDR3; the remainder is reconstructed from the germline J gene. V and J are TRBV7-3 and TRBJ1-1; TRBD1 aligns across 7 bases. Germline V gives CDR1 SGHTA, CDR2 FQGTGA. CDR3 length equals 13 residues. The ends lost 3 bases at V and 6 bases at J; junction bases unmatched: 4. CDR3 sequence: CASSFDRDSEAFF. The CDR3 bases that were read are TGTGCCAGCAGCTTCGACAGGGACTCTGAA.

Remarks on this clone: From the germline J gene comes the end of the CDR3, since the read stops 3 residues before it. The chain recombines TRBV29-1 with TRBJ1-4, with 8 bases aligning to TRBD1. The V segment lost 4 bases and the J segment 6 bases; nucleotides outside the gene matches: 7. The germline V gene encodes CDR1 SQVTM and CDR2 ANQGSEA. The length of the CDR3 is 14 residues. The sequenced CDR3 bases are TGCAGCGTTGGGTCGACAGGGGATTATGAAAAA. It encodes CSVGSTGDYEK. The entire CDR3 reads CSVGSTGDYEKLFF.

Concerning this clone: The CDR3 extends 3 residues past the end of the read, so its final part is completed from the germline J gene. The V and J genes are TRBV5-1 and TRBJ2-3; D gene uncertain. Germline V gene sequence: CDR1 SGHRS, CDR2 YFSETQ. V lost 4 bases and J lost 5, with 8 bases in between. CDR3 length: 12 residues. The CDR3 DNA, read in part, is TGCGCCAGCAGCCCGACGGGAGATACG. Translating gives CASSPTGDT. The whole CDR3 sequence reads CASSPTGDTQYF.

As regards this clone: The CDR3 end falls 3 residues outside the read, so it is completed with the germline J gene. The chain carries TRBV4-1 and TRBJ2-5; 7 positions match TRBD2. Germline V lookup: CDR1 MGHRA, CDR2 YSYEKL. Trimming at V came to 0 bases and at J to 5 bases, leaving 9 bases not matched to a gene. This CDR3 is built from 16 residues. CDR3 DNA (partial): TGCGCCAGCAGCCAAGACTTACGGGGGGTGGGGGAGACC. This gives the protein CASSQDLRGVGET. The complete CDR3 reads CASSQDLRGVGETQYF.

A word on this clone: The read ends 3 residues early relative to the CDR3; the germline J gene fills the gap. This chain links TRBV6-2 or TRBV6-3 with TRBJ2-4, with D possibly TRBD1 on 5 matching bases. Per the germline V gene, CDR1 is MNHEY and CDR2 is SVGEGT. The ends were cut back, 4 bases at V and 0 bases at J, with 16 bases in the middle. The CDR3 covers 17 residues. CDR3 DNA, as far as it was read: TGTGCCAGCAGTTCCACAGGATACGCACTAGCCAAAAACATT. Protein product: CASSSTGYALAKNI. The entire CDR3 reads CASSSTGYALAKNIQYF.

Details on this clone: The DNA ends 3 residues before the CDR3 does, and the rest of the CDR3 is filled in from the germline J gene. This chain uses TRBV20-1 with TRBJ2-2; weak D call: TRBD1 (5 bases). The CDR3 length is 15 residues. Trimming left V 5 bases short and J 2 bases short, with 15 bases between. Germline CDR1 DFQATT, CDR2 SNEGSKA (reference sequence). CDR3: CSAFGAARNTGELFF. CDR3 DNA, as far as it was read: TGCAGTGCTTTTGGGGCAGCGCGAAACACCGGGGAG.

About this clone itself: Read data end 3 residues before the CDR3 end; the end is taken from the germline J gene. The chain joins TRBV12-5 to TRBJ1-3, with a tentative D call TRBD1 (5 bases). The CDR3 has 21 amino acids. Per the germline V gene, CDR1 is LGHNT and CDR2 is FRNRAP. Between the trimmed V and J ends, which lost 3 bases and 0 bases, there was a span of 27 bases. The CDR3 spells CASGFTQRQLILFPSGNTIYF. CDR3 bases read: TGTGCTAGTGGTTTTACACAAAGACAGTTAATCCTATTCCCCTCTGGAAACACC.

In the case of this clone: The read finishes 3 residues shy of the CDR3 end, and the germline J gene is used to complete it. The rearrangement links TRBV5-1 to TRBJ2-2, with a possible D match to TRBD1 (6 bases). V was clipped by 9 bases and J by 0 bases, with 9 bases between them. This CDR3 is 13 amino acids long. The germline V gene encodes CDR1 SGHRS and CDR2 YFSETQ. The CDR3 spells CATGTTNTGELFF. The part of the CDR3 DNA that was read is TGCGCCACGGGGACAACGAACACCGGGGAG.

Concerning this clone itself: The CDR3 extends 3 residues past the end of the read, so its final part is completed from the germline J gene. V and J are TRBV5-6 and TRBJ1-2; the D gene is possibly TRBD1 (5 bases). Per the germline V gene, CDR1 is SGHDT and CDR2 is YYEEEE. V gave up 1 base and J gave up 7 bases, with 17 bases separating them. The CDR3 totals 15 residues. Here the CDR3 reads CASSLKVWDLRGYTF. The CDR3 bases that were read are TGTGCCAGCAGCTTGAAGGTGTGGGACTTACGTGGC.

To note about this clone: Read data end 3 residues before the CDR3 end; the end is taken from the germline J gene. The V and J genes are TRBV6-1 and TRBJ1-2; TRBD1 might be the D (6 bases). Trimming removed 3 bases at V and 3 bases at J, with 14 bases between. This CDR3 comprises 15 residues. Germline-derived CDR1 and CDR2 are MNHNS and SASEGT. Partial CDR3 DNA: TGTGCCAGCAGTGACCGGACGACAGGCTACTATGGC. Translating gives CASSDRTTGYYG. From start to end, the CDR3 is CASSDRTTGYYGYTF.

About this clone: The read ends 3 residues shy of where the CDR3 ends; the end is completed using the germline J gene. The J gene is TRBJ2-3, the V gene TRBV6-2 or TRBV6-3; 10 positions match TRBD1. V was clipped by 7 bases and J by 5 bases; unmatched bases: 6. From germline, CDR1 is MNHEY and CDR2 SVGEGT. CDR3 length equals 14 residues. The DNA read from the CDR3 is TGTGCCAGCACCGAACGGACAGGGGGAGATACG. It yields the protein CASTERTGGDT. The full CDR3 protein reads CASTERTGGDTQYF.

A word on this clone: The read halts 3 residues ahead of the CDR3 end, with the missing end drawn from the germline J gene. The chain has TRBV20-1 and TRBJ2-2; the match to TRBD2 covers 7 bases. The CDR3 is 12 amino acids. Germline V gives CDR1 DFQATT, CDR2 SNEGSKA (reference sequence). This CDR3 is CSAGGNNEKLFF. The sequenced CDR3 bases are TGCAGTGCGGGGGGGAATAATGAAAAG.

Note on this clone: The observed sequence ends 3 residues before the CDR3 terminus, with the missing tail filled in from the germline J gene. The chain combines TRBV2 with TRBJ1-2; possibly TRBD1 for D (5 bases). The CDR3 length is 13 residues. From germline, CDR1 is SNHLY and CDR2 FYNNEI. CDR3 DNA (partial): TGTGCCAGCAGTGAAAGACAGACCTACGAC. This gives the protein CASSERQTYD. The whole CDR3 protein reads CASSERQTYDYTF.

Remarks on this clone: The observed sequence ends 3 residues before the CDR3 terminus, with the missing tail filled in from the germline J gene. This chain links TRBV28 with TRBJ2-3; D not certain. The CDR3 extends over 15 amino acids. The germline gives CDR1 MDHEN, CDR2 SYDVKM. The V end was cut by 6 bases, the J end by 3 bases, with 16 bases between. CDR3 region: CASRLTPSSTDTQYF. CDR3 DNA, as far as it was read: TGTGCCAGCAGGCTGACACCCAGTTCGACAGATACG.

As concerns this clone: The CDR3 end falls 3 residues outside the read, so it is completed with the germline J gene. The V call is TRBV2, the J call TRBJ2-7; 7 positions agree with TRBD2. The CDR3 spans 13 residues. V shed 5 bases and J 6 bases; nucleotides not matched to a gene: 7. Germline V gene lookup returns CDR1 SNHLY and CDR2 FYNNEI. This CDR3 reads CASSPGTILEQYF. CDR3 bases read: TGTGCCAGCAGTCCTGGGACTATCCTCGAG. The full variable domain, its missing parts supplied by reference TRBV2 and TRBJ2-7, is EPEVTQTPSHQVTQMGQEVILRCVPISNHLYFYWYRQILGQKVEFLVSFYNNEISEKSEIFDDQFSVERPDGSNFTLKIRSTKLEDSAMYFCASSPGTILEQYFGPGTRLTVT.

As regards this clone: The read ends 3 residues early relative to the CDR3; the germline J gene fills the gap. This sequence joins TRBV19 and TRBJ1-2, with a possible D match to TRBD1 (6 bases). The CDR3 totals 15 residues. The germline CDR1 and CDR2 sequences are LNHDA and SQIVND (reference sequence). CDR3: CASSIGDTQRGDYTF. The part of the CDR3 DNA that was read is TGTGCCAGTAGTATCGGGGACACCCAAAGGGGTGAC.

Worth noting for this clone: The read finishes 3 residues shy of the CDR3 end, and the germline J gene is used to complete it. The genes are TRBV9 and TRBJ2-7; D is unclear. CDR3 length: 14 amino acids. In germline, CDR1 is SGDLS, CDR2 YYNGEE. Trimming cost V 0 bases and J 2 bases, with 9 bases left between them. CDR3 DNA (partial): TGTGCCAGCAGCGTAGACCTTAGCCCCTACGAG. The encoded protein is CASSVDLSPYE. The full CDR3 protein reads CASSVDLSPYEQYF.

The CDR3 DNA, read in part, is TGTGCCAGCTCACCTACAGGGATGAATTCACCA. It yields the protein CASSPTGMNSP. The whole CDR3 protein reads CASSPTGMNSPLFF. This sequence joins TRBV18 and TRBJ1-4; the D gene is possibly TRBD1 (6 bases). The read gets to within 3 residues of the CDR3 end, and the germline J gene fills in the rest. Per the germline V gene, CDR1 is KGHSH and CDR2 is LQKENI. The CDR3 runs to 14 residues.

Points on this clone: The read is 3 residues too short to cover the CDR3 end, so that end is filled in from the germline J gene. The V gene is TRBV29-1, the J gene TRBJ1-2, with a possible D match to TRBD1 (6 bases). CDR3 length: 14 amino acids. In germline, CDR1 is SQVTM, CDR2 ANQGSEA. CDR3 region: CSTTDRGDYNDYTF. CDR3 DNA (partial): TGCAGCACTACGGACAGAGGTGATTACAATGAC. Variable domain in full (rest from reference TRBV29-1 and TRBJ1-2): SAVISQKPSRDICQRGTSLTIQCQVDSQVTMMFWYRQQPGQSLTLIATANQGSEATYESGFVIDKFPISRPNLTFSTLTVSNMSPEDSSIYLCSTTDRGDYNDYTFGSGTRLTVV.

Worth noting for this clone: The sequence runs out 3 residues before the end of the CDR3; the remainder is reconstructed from the germline J gene. The chain has TRBV9 and TRBJ2-3; a possible D gene is TRBD1 (6 bases). CDR1 is SGDLS and CDR2 is YYNGEE in the germline V gene. The CDR3 is 15 amino acids. V lost 0 bases and J lost 0, with 8 bases in between. The sequenced part of the CDR3 DNA is TGTGCCAGCAGCGTAGGCGGACAGAGCACAGATACG. Translating it yields CASSVGGQSTDT. The CDR3 as a whole reads CASSVGGQSTDTQYF.

In regard to this clone: The read terminates 3 residues ahead of where the CDR3 ends, so the germline J gene completes it. The chain couples TRBV2 to TRBJ1-6; 8 positions match TRBD1. Unmatched junction bases numbered 4, after V lost 3 bases and J lost 6 bases. The CDR3 length is 15 residues. Germline assignment: CDR1 SNHLY and CDR2 FYNNEI. The CDR3 sequence: CASSERQGINSPLHF. Partial CDR3 DNA: TGTGCCAGCAGTGAGCGACAGGGGATTAATTCACCC.